This TCR beta chain emerged from a study of STAT5B mutations in CD4+ large granular lymphocyte leukemia (dated 2022 in TCRdb). Notes on the research overall: Among healthy controls, the CDR3 'QG' motif was associated with a particular HLA allele. The study compared the TCRbeta repertoires of patients with CD4+ T-cell large granular lymphocyte leukemia against those of healthy blood donors. Flow cytometry performed on FACSCanto II or FACSVerse showed that the purified fractions had more than 95% purity among lymphocytes.

From its cysteine to its phenylalanine, the CDR3 spans 15 amino acids. Only the CDR3 region is kept as DNA, spanning 45 bases read in frame from base 1. Based on the germline V gene (reference sequence), the CDR1 and CDR2 sequences are LNHDA and SQIVND. V ends up 9 bases short and J 7 bases short, with an unmatched junction base count of 15. The immunoSEQ assay at survey resolution was applied to genomic DNA for sequencing of TCRbeta rearrangements. Concerning the study's data processing: A lowest detectable productive clonotype frequency of 2.59 x 10-5 was observed in the TCR sequencing data. Analyses included only productive TCRbeta rearrangements, meaning complete and in-frame sequences. The clonality of each sample was calculated as Simpson clonality in the immunoSEQ Analyzer version 3.0. Clones were categorized by frequency as very rare, small, medium, large (1-20%) or hyperexpanded (>20%). Generation probabilities were estimated with OLGA 1.2.3, V-gene circos plots were made with VDJtools, specificities were looked up in VDJdb, and CDR3 motifs were identified with GLIPH. Entries here come from immuneACCESS through TCRdb and include only in-frame sequences with V and J called. Some clones fail to appear in such tables; in the studies checked, an unresolved V gene covers under half of the shortfall, and the cause of the remainder is unknown. V and J calls and clone size follow that table, whereas D and trimming were derived from the DNA. The sample records around 31,000 clones, about 76% of which are singletons. The ten largest account for more than 1% of the sample.

Healthy controls were some 34 blood donors whose buffy coats came from the Finnish Red Cross blood service. All TCR-sequenced material derived from peripheral blood: patient blood samples and healthy donor buffy coats. Peripheral blood mononuclear cells were isolated by Ficoll-Hypaque gradient centrifugation. CD4+ cells were magnetically purified from the buffy coats of healthy controls. Genomic DNA was extracted with the Gentra Puregene Cell and Tissue kit and quantified on a Qubit 2.0 fluorometer. To note about this clone: Which antigen it targets is not known. Per-nucleotide qualities are absent, and no much larger clonotype sits a single base away.

Summary of the overall study and its limitations: Compared with healthy CD4+ repertoires, CD4-sorted patient repertoires appeared more clonal, and this difference remained even after the putative leukemic clones were removed. Each patient's main leukemic clonotypes were private, but approximately 23% of these clonotypes showed up at low frequency in the non-leukemic repertoires of other patients. The data were not HLA-matched, and the higher clonality in CD4+ T-LGLL than in CD8+ T-LGLL could be due to the relatively small sample size. Enrichment of TRBV06-family usage was observed among the top patient clones (8/27) relative to healthy controls (2/35).

The sample was CD4+ T cells from blood buffy coats. The receptor was derived from a human donor in good health. The receptor chain draws on TRBV19 and TRBJ1-5; TRBD1 lines up with 7 middle nucleotides. The sequenced DNA is TGTGCCAGAGGAACCGGGACAGTTTCTTGGCAGCCCCAGCATTTT. Translated, it gives CARGTGTVSWQPQHF. The full variable domain, with segments outside the CDR3 supplied by the reference TRBV19 and TRBJ1-5 proteins, appears as DGGITQSPKYLFRKEGQNVTLSCEQNLNHDAMYWYRQDPGQGLRLIYYSQIVNDFQKGDIAEGYSVSREKKESFPLTVTSAQKNPTAFYLCARGTGTVSWQPQHFGDGTRLSIL.